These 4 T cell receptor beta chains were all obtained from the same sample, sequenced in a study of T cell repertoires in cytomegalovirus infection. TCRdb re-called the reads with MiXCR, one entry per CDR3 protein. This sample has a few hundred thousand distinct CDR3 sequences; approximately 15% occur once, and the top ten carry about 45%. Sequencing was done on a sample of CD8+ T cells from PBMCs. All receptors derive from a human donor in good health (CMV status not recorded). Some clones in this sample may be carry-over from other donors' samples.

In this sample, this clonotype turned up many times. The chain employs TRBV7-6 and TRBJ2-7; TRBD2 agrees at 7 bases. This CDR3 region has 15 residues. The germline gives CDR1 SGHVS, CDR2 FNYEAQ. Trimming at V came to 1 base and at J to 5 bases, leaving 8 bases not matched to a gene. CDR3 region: CASSLDAGRVNEQYF. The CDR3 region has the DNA TGTGCCAGCAGCTTAGATGCAGGGAGGGTCAACGAGCAGTACTTC.

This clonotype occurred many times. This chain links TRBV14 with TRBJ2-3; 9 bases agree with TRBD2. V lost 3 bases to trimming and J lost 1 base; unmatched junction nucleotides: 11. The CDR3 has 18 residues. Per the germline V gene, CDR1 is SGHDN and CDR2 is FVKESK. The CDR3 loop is CASSHPPWRGGGTDTQYF. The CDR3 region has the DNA TGTGCCAGCAGCCATCCCCCCTGGCGGGGGGGCGGCACAGATACGCAGTATTTT.

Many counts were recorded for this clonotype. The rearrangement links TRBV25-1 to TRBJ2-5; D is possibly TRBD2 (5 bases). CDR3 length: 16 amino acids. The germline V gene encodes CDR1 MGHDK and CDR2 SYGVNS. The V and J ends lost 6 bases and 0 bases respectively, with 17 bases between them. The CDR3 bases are TGTGCCAGCAGCAGAGGGATCCGGACTGACCAAGAGACCCAGTACTTC. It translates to CASSRGIRTDQETQYF.

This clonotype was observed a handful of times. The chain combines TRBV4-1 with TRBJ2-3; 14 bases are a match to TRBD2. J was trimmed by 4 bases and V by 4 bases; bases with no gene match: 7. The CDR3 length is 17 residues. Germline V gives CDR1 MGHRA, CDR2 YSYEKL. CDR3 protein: CASSLRTSGGPPDTQYF. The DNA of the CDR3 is TGCGCCAGCAGCCTCAGGACTAGCGGGGGGCCCCCAGATACGCAGTATTTT.